This TCR beta chain was identified during a study of CD8 T cells in ankylosing spondylitis. CDR1 SNHLY and CDR2 FYNNEI come from the germline V gene. The CDR3 runs 13 residues. V gave up 8 bases and J gave up 7 bases; unmatched junction bases: 6. Study-level results: The clones that were linked to disease were reported to be significantly enriched in matched synovial fluid samples from ankylosing spondylitis patients.

Scientists made TCR beta libraries using quantitative 5'-RACE with molecular barcodes. One entry per CDR3 protein results from TCRdb running MiXCR on the 5' RACE reads. The data show around 250,000 distinct CDR3 sequences, 18% seen once. There are a few counts of this clonotype. Its antigen is unidentified. The sample comprised blood, either unsorted or a sorted T cell fraction (not recorded which). The chain has TRBV2 and TRBJ1-4, with 8 bases matching TRBD1. The TCR originated in a male donor with ankylosing spondylitis or in good health (not recorded which). This CDR3 is CASLQGGGEKLFF. CDR3 bases: TGTGCCAGCCTACAGGGGGGCGGTGAAAAACTGTTTTTT.